This T cell receptor (beta chain) comes out of a study of T cells in Graves' hyperthyroidism and ophthalmopathy. Overall study findings and caveats: Among thyroid clonotypes expanded above 0.001, most also appeared in blood.

Duration under 3 months, a NOSPECS grade of at least 4, and a Clinical Activity Score of at least 3 characterized the ophthalmopathy patients. RNA transcripts yielded amplified TCR beta CDR3 regions. First-round RT-PCR of the TCR CDR3 relied on the HTBI primer set. TCRdb re-derived calls from the multiplex PCR reads in MiXCR, one entry per CDR3 protein. The sample carries fewer than 450,000 distinct CDR3 sequences, approximately 14% recorded once. With 5 bases clipped from V and 4 bases from J, the junction kept 7 bases outside the gene matches. Germline lookup yields CDR1 MDHEN and CDR2 SYDVKM. This CDR3 comprises 15 residues. This clonotype was seen ten or more times. Its matching antigen is unknown.

The V and J genes are TRBV28 and TRBJ1-5; 8 positions match TRBD1. The source material was blood. The origin of this receptor is a woman aged 55-75 years with Graves' ophthalmopathy. The CDR3, as DNA: TGTGCCAGCAGTCCTGGGACAGGATGGAATCAGCCCCAGCATTTT. Its protein product is CASSPGTGWNQPQHF.